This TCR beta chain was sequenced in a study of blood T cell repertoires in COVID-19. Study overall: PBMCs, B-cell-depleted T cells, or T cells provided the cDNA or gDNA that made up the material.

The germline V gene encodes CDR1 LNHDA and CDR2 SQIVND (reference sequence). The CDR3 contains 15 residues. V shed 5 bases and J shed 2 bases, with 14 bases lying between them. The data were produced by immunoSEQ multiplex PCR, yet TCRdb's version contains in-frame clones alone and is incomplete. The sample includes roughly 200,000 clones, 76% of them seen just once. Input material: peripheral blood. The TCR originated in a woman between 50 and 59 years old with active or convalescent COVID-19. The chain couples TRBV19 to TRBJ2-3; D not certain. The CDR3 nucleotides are TGTGCCAGTAGTGAACAGACCCTGCCCACAGATACGCAGTATTTT. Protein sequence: CASSEQTLPTDTQYF.